This note documents a single TCR beta chain sequence. The antigen is not known. The CDR3 spans 15 residues. Germline loops: CDR1 ENHRY, CDR2 SYGVKD. Unmatched junction bases numbered 9, after V lost 6 bases and J lost 4 bases. Sequencing used immunoSEQ multiplex PCR; TCRdb keeps in-frame clones, though not all of them. This sample carries around 230,000 clones, approximately 84% of them seen once, and the ten largest clones take around 1.3%. The sample belongs to a study of cytomegalovirus exposure and HLA in healthy donors. Study-level points and caveats: Most TCR sequences proved rare, with some public TCRs found in many donors.

The chain employs TRBV10-3 and TRBJ2-7, with 10 bases matching TRBD1. This clonotype originated in a woman under 40 in good health and CMV-seropositive. The material sequenced was PBMCs. In DNA form, the CDR3 reads TGTGCCATCAGCAGCAGACAGGGGGCTTTTTACGAGCAGTACTTC. Its translation: CAISSRQGAFYEQYF.